These 28 T cell receptor beta chains came from one sample sequenced in a study of T cells in Graves' hyperthyroidism and ophthalmopathy. TCR beta CDR3 regions were amplified from RNA. The HTBI primer set served for first-round RT-PCR of the TCR CDR3. MiXCR, applied by TCRdb to the multiplex PCR reads, yields one record per CDR3 protein. The data show 540,000 or so distinct CDR3 sequences, more than 15% seen once. The sequenced sample consisted of blood. These receptors all come from a woman aged 25 to 39 with Graves' hyperthyroidism.

Worth noting for this clonotype: Germline and junction disagree at one end, which may indicate a read error. The chain couples TRBV7-7 to TRBJ1-1; 8 bases agree with TRBD1. The CDR3 is made up of 13 amino acids. CDR1 is SSHAT, CDR2 FNYEAQ, per germline (reference sequence). The CDR3 reads CASSSDRGTEAFF. CDR3 nucleotide sequence: TGTGCTAGCAGCAGTGACAGGGGCACTGAAGCTTTCTTT.

This clonotype has a count of ten or more. The J gene is TRBJ1-2, the V gene TRBV30; 8 nucleotides line up with TRBD1. The CDR3 covers 13 residues. From germline, CDR1 is GTSNPN and CDR2 SVGIG (reference sequence). J was trimmed by 8 bases and V by 2 bases; bases with no gene match: 7. This CDR3 is CAWSIRTGIGYTF. As DNA, the CDR3 is TGTGCCTGGAGTATCCGGACAGGGATCGGCTACACCTTC.

The CDR3 DNA follows: TGTGCCAGCAGTTCCAAGGCGGGTCGATACGAGCAGTACTTC. This translates into CASSSKAGRYEQYF. V gene TRBV28 combines with J gene TRBJ2-7, with a weak D call TRBD2 (5 bases). The CDR3 sequence is 14 residues long. V was cut by 4 bases and J by 4 bases, with 14 bases left in between. Germline V gene sequence: CDR1 MDHEN, CDR2 SYDVKM. The full variable domain, with the rest looked up from reference TRBV28 and TRBJ2-7, is DVKVTQSSRYLVKRTGEKVFLECVQDMDHENMFWYRQDPGLGLRLIYFSYDVKMKEKGDIPEGYSVSREKKERFSLILESASTNQTSMYLCASSSKAGRYEQYFGPGTRLTVT.

Worth noting for this clonotype: Likely a read error: the CDR3 ends without its conserved phenylalanine or tryptophan. The chain couples TRBV24-1 to TRBJ2-6; no definite D call. Trimming shortened V by 3 bases and J by 7 bases, and 12 bases separated the two germline ends. This CDR3 has 15 amino acids. Germline CDR1 is KGHDR and CDR2 is SFDVKD. The CDR3 DNA sequence: TGTGCCACCAGTGATCCCCAGGATAAAGCCAACGTCCTGACTTCC. The encoded protein is CATSDPQDKANVLTS.

This clonotype was recorded many times. The rearrangement links TRBV6-2 or TRBV6-3 to TRBJ2-7; 7 bases are shared with TRBD1. V gave up 6 bases and J gave up 3 bases; unmatched junction bases: 17. The CDR3 runs 17 residues. In germline, CDR1 is MNHEY, CDR2 SVGEGT. The chain's CDR3 is CASSPPPGGRVNYEQYF. The CDR3 DNA is TGTGCCAGCAGCCCACCCCCAGGGGGAAGAGTGAACTACGAGCAGTACTTC.

This clonotype was found a few times. This chain uses TRBV6-1 with TRBJ1-3; D not certain. The CDR3 is made up of 13 amino acids. V gave up 8 bases and J gave up 2 bases, with 10 bases separating them. In germline, CDR1 is MNHNS, CDR2 SASEGT. CDR3 amino acids: CASGGLPGNTIYF. As DNA, the CDR3 is TGTGCCAGCGGAGGGCTCCCTGGAAACACCATATATTTT.

This clonotype appeared many times. This chain uses TRBV5-1 with TRBJ2-1; D remains ambiguous. The CDR3 contains 15 residues. Deletions cut 1 base from V and 0 bases from J, with 8 bases between. Per the germline V gene, CDR1 is SGHRS and CDR2 is YFSETQ. The DNA of the CDR3 is TGCGCCAGCAGCTTGTCGGACCCCTCCTACAATGAGCAGTTCTTC. This encodes CASSLSDPSYNEQFF.

The chain employs TRBV7-6 and TRBJ2-7, with unresolved D. The V end was cut by 3 bases, the J end by 7 bases, with 13 bases between. CDR1 is SGHVS, CDR2 FNYEAQ, per germline. The CDR3 is 13 residues long. The CDR3, as DNA: TGTGCCAGCAGCTTGGGCAGCCCCTCTGAGCAGTACTTC. It encodes CASSLGSPSEQYF.

This clonotype has a count of ten or more. The chain uses TRBV10-3 and TRBJ1-1; no clear D. Germline CDR1 ENHRY, CDR2 SYGVKD. V dropped 0 bases and J dropped 0 bases, with 8 bases sitting between them. The CDR3 consists of 15 residues. DNA for the CDR3: TGTGCCATCAGTGAGTCAGGGAGCATGAACACTGAAGCTTTCTTT. It translates to CAISESGSMNTEAFF.

In its sample, this clonotype was seen a few times. The V gene is TRBV12-3 or TRBV12-4, the J gene TRBJ2-6; D is unresolved. The V end lost 2 bases, the J end lost 0 bases, and 5 bases lay between the germline ends. The CDR3 extends over 15 amino acids. The CDR3 sequence: CASSLPSSGANVLTF. The CDR3 DNA sequence: TGTGCCAGCAGTTTACCGAGCTCTGGGGCCAACGTCCTGACTTTC.

The chain has TRBV19 and TRBJ1-5; 8 bases match TRBD1. After removal of 5 bases from V and 4 bases from J, the junction contained 7 bases not matched to a gene. Germline values: CDR1 LNHDA, CDR2 SQIVND (reference sequence). CDR3 size: 15 residues. The CDR3 DNA reads as TGTGCCAGTAGTCGGGACAGGTTTTTAAATCAGCCCCAGCATTTT. It is translated as CASSRDRFLNQPQHF.

This clonotype was observed many times. The chain uses TRBV5-1 and TRBJ2-1; D is perhaps TRBD1 (5 bases). The germline V gene encodes CDR1 SGHRS and CDR2 YFSETQ. This CDR3 is built from 15 residues. V lost 4 bases and J 8 bases, leaving 19 bases between the germline ends. For the CDR3, the DNA is TGCGCCAGCAGCCCGAAGGACAAGGTTTGGGATGAGCAGTTCTTC. Amino acid sequence: CASSPKDKVWDEQFF. Full variable domain (outside the CDR3, taken from reference TRBV5-1 and TRBJ2-1): KAGVTQTPRYLIKTRGQQVTLSCSPISGHRSVSWYQQTPGQGLQFLFEYFSETQRNKGNFPGRFSGRQFSNSRSEMNVSTLELGDSALYLCASSPKDKVWDEQFFGPGTRLTVL.

This rearrangement joins TRBV3-1 to TRBJ2-3; TRBD2 aligns across 11 bases. CDR3 size: 17 residues. V lost 5 bases and J lost 1; bases outside the gene matches: 8. Germline V gene lookup returns CDR1 LGHDT and CDR2 YNNKEL (reference sequence). CDR3 in DNA: TGTGCCAGCAGCTTGGTTCTAGCGGGAGGAGGCACAGATACGCAGTATTTT. Amino acid sequence: CASSLVLAGGGTDTQYF.

The chain couples TRBV7-2 to TRBJ2-7; 14 positions agree with TRBD2. The CDR3 loop spans 17 amino acids. Trimming removed 0 bases from V and 7 bases from J; junction bases left unmatched: 8. Germline CDR1 reads SGHTA; CDR2 reads FQGNSA. CDR3 in DNA: TGTGCCAGCAGCTTAGCAGTGGGGACTAGCGGGAGTCGAGAGCAGTACTTC. Translating gives CASSLAVGTSGSREQYF.

In its sample, this clonotype was seen a few times. A much more abundant neighbour one base away suggests this may be a read error. The rearrangement joins TRBV3-1 to TRBJ1-5, with D unclear. In germline, CDR1 is LGHDT, CDR2 YNNKEL (reference sequence). This CDR3 is 14 amino acids long. CDR3 in amino acids: CASSQDWSDQPRHF. CDR3 nucleotides: TGTGCCAGCAGCCAAGATTGGTCAGATCAGCCCCGGCATTTT.

This clonotype came up a few times. V and J are TRBV5-4 and TRBJ2-1, with 8 bases lining up with TRBD1. The CDR3 spans 15 residues. Germline V CDR1 and CDR2: SGHNT, YYREEE (reference sequence). V shed 2 bases, J shed 3 bases, and the junction held 4 bases outside the gene matches. CDR3 amino acids: CASSFDRGRYNEQFF. In DNA, the CDR3 is TGTGCCAGCAGCTTCGACAGGGGACGCTACAATGAGCAGTTCTTC.

A remark on this clonotype: Just one base apart from a much larger clone, this may be a read error. The gene calls are TRBV18 and TRBJ1-1; 7 bases fit TRBD1. After removal of 5 bases from V and 3 bases from J, the junction contained 6 bases not matched to a gene. This CDR3 region has 14 residues. From germline, CDR1 is KGHSH and CDR2 LQKENI. The CDR3 nucleotides read TGTGCCAGCTCATCGGGGACAGACCACACTGAAGCTTTCTTT. Encoded protein: CASSSGTDHTEAFF.

This clonotype was seen a few times. Just one base apart from a much larger clone, this may be a read error. The J gene is TRBJ2-1, the V gene TRBV11-2; weak D call: TRBD1 (5 bases). Germline V gene lookup returns CDR1 SGHAT and CDR2 FQNNGV. Trimming took off 1 base at V and 10 bases at J, with 11 bases between the two ends. This CDR3 is built from 13 residues. In nucleotides, the CDR3 is TGTGCCAGCAGCTTAGGGGGCGTCTACGAGCAGTTCTTC. Translation gives CASSLGGVYEQFF.

In its sample, this clonotype was seen many times. The chain joins TRBV20-1 to TRBJ2-3; weak D call: TRBD2 (6 bases). This CDR3 has 15 residues. Per germline, CDR1 DFQATT and CDR2 SNEGSKA (reference sequence). Trimming took 3 bases from V and 0 from J, leaving 13 bases between them. CDR3 coding DNA: TGCAGTGCTAGTATACTAGCCCCTAGCACAGATACGCAGTATTTT. Its protein product is CSASILAPSTDTQYF.

This clonotype has a handful of counts. The rearrangement uses TRBV6-1 and TRBJ2-1, with 10 bases that match TRBD1. Germline V CDR1 and CDR2: MNHNS, SASEGT. With 7 bases clipped from V and 10 bases from J, the junction kept 7 bases outside the gene matches. The CDR3 has 13 residues. Written as DNA, the CDR3 is TGTGCCAGCAACCCAGGACAGGGGGAAGAGCAGTTCTTC. Residues: CASNPGQGEEQFF.

Concerning this clonotype: Since a much larger clone is just one base distant, this may be a read error. The chain combines TRBV27 with TRBJ2-7, with TRBD2 identical over 8 bases. With V trimmed by 5 bases and J by 9 bases, 15 bases remained unmatched. The CDR3 is 15 amino acids. In germline, CDR1 is MNHEY, CDR2 SMNVEV (reference sequence). CDR3 protein: CASSGGTSLRRGQYF. DNA for the CDR3: TGTGCCAGCAGTGGTGGGACTAGTCTTCGACGCGGGCAGTACTTC.

The V gene is TRBV9, the J gene TRBJ2-3; weak D call: TRBD2 (6 bases). This CDR3 is built from 16 residues. Germline V lookup: CDR1 SGDLS, CDR2 YYNGEE. V lost 0 bases and J 1 base, leaving 12 bases between the germline ends. In nucleotides, the CDR3 is TGTGCCAGCAGCGTAGGTTCGGGAGTGGGCACAGATACGCAGTATTTT. It translates to CASSVGSGVGTDTQYF.

In the case of this clonotype: One end of the junction does not line up with germline, which may come from a read error. This rearrangement joins TRBV24-1 to TRBJ1-1; 7 nucleotides align to TRBD1. Germline loops: CDR1 KGHDR, CDR2 SFDVKD. This CDR3 spans 14 amino acids. CDR3 sequence reads: CATRGSTGLGEASF. In nucleotides, the CDR3 is TGTGCCACCAGGGGATCGACAGGGCTCGGTGAAGCTTCCTTT.

This clonotype was counted ten times or more. This chain joins TRBV13 and TRBJ2-3; D gene ambiguous. CDR1 is PRHDT, CDR2 FYEKMQ, per germline (reference sequence). The CDR3 runs to 13 residues. V shed 5 bases and J shed 0 bases, with 6 bases lying between them. The CDR3 loop reads CASSAPSTDTQYF. The CDR3 DNA sequence: TGTGCCAGCAGCGCCCCCAGCACAGATACGCAGTATTTT.

This clonotype was counted many times. CDR3 sequence (DNA): TGCGCCAGCTTAAGGACTAGCGGGGCCAATGAGCAGTTCTTC. Translating it yields CASLRTSGANEQFF. This chain uses TRBV5-1 with TRBJ2-1; 12 bases fit TRBD2. CDR1 SGHRS and CDR2 YFSETQ come from the germline V gene. This CDR3 is built from 14 residues. V lost 7 bases and J lost 6; bases outside the gene matches: 5.

The rearrangement links TRBV28 to TRBJ2-1; 8 positions agree with TRBD2. CDR1 is MDHEN and CDR2 is SYDVKM in the germline V gene. The junction had 7 bases not matched to a gene; V was cut back by 3 bases and J by 3 bases. The CDR3 length is 16 residues. CDR3 sequence reads: CASSFLLAELYNEQFF. CDR3 in DNA: TGTGCCAGCAGTTTCCTACTAGCGGAGCTCTACAATGAGCAGTTCTTC.

The chain carries TRBV20-1 and TRBJ2-5; TRBD1 agrees at 10 bases. Germline V gene sequence: CDR1 DFQATT, CDR2 SNEGSKA (reference sequence). There are 12 residues in the CDR3. Trimming at V came to 6 bases and at J to 5 bases, leaving 3 bases not matched to a gene. The CDR3 DNA is TGCAGTGCCCGACAGGGGGCGGAGACCCAGTACTTC. Translating gives CSARQGAETQYF.

This clonotype occurred many times. Here the CDR3 reads CASSLAVGRQDTQYF. As DNA, the CDR3 is TGCGCCAGCAGCTTGGCGGTGGGCCGACAAGATACGCAGTATTTT. V is TRBV5-1 and J is TRBJ2-3; D unresolved. V was trimmed by 0 bases and J by 5 bases, leaving 13 bases between them. Germline-derived CDR1 and CDR2 are SGHRS and YFSETQ. CDR3 size: 15 residues.